The entry that follows covers one T cell receptor beta chain sequence. Its antigen remains unidentified. TCRdb processed the RT-PCR reads anew with MiXCR; each CDR3 protein has one entry. The sample holds around 530,000 distinct CDR3 sequences, about 17% seen once. The sample is drawn from a study of response to subunit inactivated influenza vaccine. The CDR3 extends over 19 amino acids. V was cut by 5 bases and J by 3 bases, with 26 bases left in between. Notes on the study in general: Few new T cells, the authors suggested, are recruited by each seasonal influenza vaccination.

The receptor was derived from a man between 50 and 69 years old who received an inactivated influenza vaccine. The chain employs TRBV12-3 or TRBV12-4 and TRBJ2-1; maybe TRBD1 (5 bases). The sequenced sample was CD4+ T cells sorted from PBMCs, obtained roughly 24 months after vaccination. The CDR3 DNA reads TGTGCCAGCAGTCCAAGTCGGCCAGGGCGAACCCTCCACTACAATGAGCAGTTCTTC. Amino acid sequence: CASSPSRPGRTLHYNEQFF.